The entry below gives a single T cell receptor (beta chain) sequence along with its context. Its antigen is as yet unknown. The data originate from a study of PD-1 blockade in classical Hodgkin lymphoma. Study outcomes and limitations: No one has yet defined what causes the repertoire differences, which may be disease activity or prior therapy. Later analyses included only patients treated at least 1 year post-ASCT. Newly diagnosed patients had diversity similar to the baseline diversity of complete responders.

Exposure to brentuximab vedotin varied, and each patient had relapsed following autologous stem cell transplantation. The protocol was immunoSEQ multiplex PCR, while the TCRdb copy is restricted to in-frame clones and leaves out a portion. This sample has some 100,000 clones, with roughly 90% found just once. The CDR3 consists of 16 residues. V was trimmed by 3 bases and J by 5 bases, leaving 17 bases between them. Germline V CDR1 and CDR2: MNHNS, SASEGT. This sample comprised peripheral blood mononuclear cells (PBMCs), obtained at baseline. The V call is TRBV6-1, the J call TRBJ1-5; D may be TRBD1 (6 bases). This TCR was recovered from a human donor with classical Hodgkin lymphoma. The CDR3 reads CASSEQGQLGDQPQHF. The CDR3 DNA follows: TGTGCCAGCAGTGAGCAAGGACAGCTAGGGGATCAGCCCCAGCATTTT.